A single sample is the source of the 11 T cell receptor beta chains below, sequenced in a study of blood T cell repertoires in COVID-19 (dated by TCRdb to the early 2020s). To prepare the library, the immunoSEQ multiplex PCR assay was applied. What TCRdb holds here is the immuneACCESS table cut down to in-frame rearrangements. Part of the clones is not present; checked against another copy, under half of the missing clones reflect an unresolved V gene, and the others are unexplained. The sample table contains some 230,000 clones; only one count was recorded for 82% of them. 8% to 9% of the sample rests with the top ten. Input material: peripheral blood. All receptors derive from a woman of 80 years or more with COVID-19, enrolled during active disease.

This chain joins TRBV4-2 and TRBJ2-7; 7 bases agree with TRBD1. Germline assignment: CDR1 LGHNA and CDR2 YNFKEQ. The CDR3 is 17 amino acids. V lost 4 bases, J lost 0 bases, and 12 bases stayed unmatched. The CDR3 loop is CASSLLPGQSYSYEQYF. DNA for the CDR3: TGTGCCAGCAGCCTACTCCCGGGACAGTCCTACTCCTACGAGCAGTACTTC.

V and J are TRBV30 and TRBJ1-3; no definite D call. This CDR3 spans 13 amino acids. Germline V CDR1 and CDR2: GTSNPN, SVGIG (reference sequence). V was cut by 3 bases and J by 8 bases, with 14 bases left in between. CDR3 region: CAWSTPSGDTIYF. The CDR3 DNA sequence: TGTGCCTGGAGCACCCCTTCCGGGGACACCATATATTTT.

This CDR3 reads CASSRGGSPYEQYF. Written as DNA, the CDR3 is TGTGCCAGCAGCCGAGGGGGTTCTCCTTACGAGCAGTACTTC. The chain employs TRBV3-1 (or the pseudogene TRBV3-2) and TRBJ2-7; possibly TRBD1 for D (6 bases). V was trimmed by 4 bases and J by 4 bases, leaving 14 bases between them. CDR1 LGHDT and CDR2 YNNKEL come from the germline V gene (reference sequence). CDR3 size: 14 residues.

The chain joins TRBV30 to TRBJ2-5, with D possibly being TRBD1 (5 bases). This CDR3 contains 12 residues. V lost 2 bases and J lost 5, with 9 bases in between. Germline V gene sequence: CDR1 GTSNPN, CDR2 SVGIG (reference sequence). CDR3 in DNA: TGTGCCTGGAGTCAAGGGGCGGAGACCCAGTACTTC. As protein: CAWSQGAETQYF.

This clone was observed a handful of times. This rearrangement joins TRBV28 to TRBJ2-3; tentative D call: TRBD2 (6 bases). The CDR3 is 12 amino acids. Deletions cut 6 bases from V and 9 bases from J, with 13 bases between. Germline CDR1 is MDHEN and CDR2 is SYDVKM. CDR3 coding DNA: TGTGCCAGCAGCTTTTCTAGCGTAACGCAGTATTTT. Amino acid sequence: CASSFSSVTQYF.

The V gene is TRBV5-1, the J gene TRBJ2-1; 7 nucleotides align to TRBD1. Per the germline V gene, CDR1 is SGHRS and CDR2 is YFSETQ. The CDR3 contains 12 residues. The V and J ends lost 5 bases and 14 bases, in that order; junction bases with no gene match: 10. The CDR3 reads CASSSTGTVEFF. The DNA of the CDR3 is TGCGCCAGCAGTTCGACAGGGACGGTGGAGTTCTTC. The full variable domain, with the rest looked up from reference TRBV5-1 and TRBJ2-1, is KAGVTQTPRYLIKTRGQQVTLSCSPISGHRSVSWYQQTPGQGLQFLFEYFSETQRNKGNFPGRFSGRQFSNSRSEMNVSTLELGDSALYLCASSSTGTVEFFGPGTRLTVL.

The chain has TRBV29-1 and TRBJ1-1; TRBD1 might be the D (5 bases). Between the trimmed V and J ends, which lost 5 bases and 5 bases, there was a span of 12 bases. This CDR3 region has 12 residues. From germline, CDR1 is SQVTM and CDR2 ANQGSEA. CDR3 sequence reads: CSVNGGGTEAFF. CDR3 bases: TGCAGCGTTAATGGGGGGGGGACTGAAGCTTTCTTT.

The rearrangement links TRBV3-1 (or the pseudogene TRBV3-2) to TRBJ2-3, with 9 bases fitting TRBD2. Trimming at V came to 5 bases and at J to 1 base, leaving 7 bases not matched to a gene. Germline CDR1 is LGHDT and CDR2 is YNNKEL (reference sequence). This CDR3 is 16 amino acids long. DNA of the CDR3: TGTGCCAGCAGCTCGGGGACTAGCCAACGCACAGATACGCAGTATTTT. Its translation: CASSSGTSQRTDTQYF.

This clone was observed a handful of times. The rearrangement links TRBV25-1 to TRBJ1-6; 7 positions match TRBD1. V trimming: 7 bases; J trimming: 3 bases; junction bases outside the gene matches: 3. The CDR3 consists of 14 residues. Germline V lookup: CDR1 MGHDK, CDR2 SYGVNS. The CDR3 DNA follows: TGTGCCAGCATAGGGGGCGGCTATAATTCACCCCTCCACTTT. This sequence encodes CASIGGGYNSPLHF.

CDR3 sequence: CASASQGAREKLFF. The CDR3 nucleotides are TGTGCCAGTGCCTCCCAGGGGGCACGAGAAAAACTGTTTTTT. The chain carries TRBV19 and TRBJ1-4, with TRBD1 matching 8 bases. V was clipped by 8 bases and J by 8 bases; unmatched bases: 10. The germline CDR1 and CDR2 sequences are LNHDA and SQIVND (reference sequence). This CDR3 region has 14 residues.

The chain has TRBV28 and TRBJ1-6, with 9 nucleotides matching TRBD1. CDR1 MDHEN and CDR2 SYDVKM come from the germline V gene. CDR3 length: 15 amino acids. V trimming: 5 bases; J trimming: 7 bases; junction bases outside the gene matches: 6. CDR3 sequence reads: CASSRYGTGNSPLHF. For the CDR3, the DNA is TGTGCCAGCAGTAGGTATGGGACAGGGAATTCACCCCTCCACTTT.